This TCR beta chain comes out of a study of T cell changes during pregnancy in multiple sclerosis. TCRdb keeps only in-frame clones here, not all; method: immunoSEQ multiplex PCR. The sample yields 50,000 to 75,000 clones, roughly 91% seen once. The CDR3 covers 15 residues. Germline V gives CDR1 SEHNR, CDR2 FQNEAQ (reference sequence). V shed 2 bases and J shed 8 bases, with 15 bases lying between them. The clonotype was recovered from a female donor in good health, enrolled as a control in a pregnancy study. The J gene is TRBJ1-4, the V gene TRBV7-9; perhaps TRBD1 as D (6 bases). The material was peripheral blood, obtained in the third trimester of pregnancy. CDR3: CASSLRGAAGEKLFF. The CDR3 coding sequence is TGTGCCAGCAGCTTACGGGGGGCCGCCGGCGAAAAACTGTTTTTT. The complete variable domain, with remaining parts taken from reference TRBV7-9 and TRBJ1-4, reads DTGVSQNPRHKITKRGQNVTFRCDPISEHNRLYWYRQTLGQGPEFLTYFQNEAQLEKSRLLSDRFSAERPKGSFSTLEIQRTEQGDSAMYLCASSLRGAAGEKLFFGSGTQLSVL.